A single sample is the source of the 3 T cell receptor beta chains below, sequenced in a study of response to subunit inactivated influenza vaccine. From the RT-PCR reads, TCRdb called clonotypes with MiXCR, one entry per CDR3 protein. The repertoire holds about 700,000 distinct CDR3 sequences, with approximately 14% as singletons. Sequencing used PBMCs from blood, obtained approximately 15 days before vaccination. The receptor source for this set is a man between 45 and 60 years old who received an inactivated influenza vaccine.

The gene calls are TRBV20-1 and TRBJ1-2; 7 bases map to TRBD1. CDR3 length: 12 amino acids. With V trimmed by 5 bases and J by 3 bases, 3 bases remained unmatched. Germline lookup yields CDR1 DFQATT and CDR2 SNEGSKA (reference sequence). The chain's CDR3 is CSAGQDYYGYTF. Written as DNA, the CDR3 is TGCAGTGCTGGACAGGACTACTATGGCTACACCTTC.

The chain has TRBV29-1 and TRBJ2-7; tentatively, D is TRBD1 (6 bases). There are 15 residues in the CDR3. The germline V and J ends were trimmed by 0 bases and 3 bases, with 15 bases remaining between them. In germline, CDR1 is SQVTM, CDR2 ANQGSEA. The CDR3 here is CSVEDSDRSVYEQYF. The CDR3 DNA sequence: TGCAGCGTTGAAGATAGCGACAGGTCTGTCTACGAGCAGTACTTC.

There are a few counts of this clonotype. This chain joins TRBV12-3 or TRBV12-4 and TRBJ1-2; D might be TRBD1 (6 bases). This CDR3 region has 13 residues. V lost 6 bases to trimming and J lost 8 bases, with 16 bases between them. The CDR3 nucleotides read TGTGCCAGCAGCCTTTCGGGGGCGCGGGGCTACACCTTC. It is translated as CASSLSGARGYTF.